This T cell receptor (beta chain) was captured in a study of cytomegalovirus exposure and HLA in healthy donors. Notes on the study in general: Among TCR beta chains, those listed as cytomegalovirus-associated numbered approximately 150. Cytomegalovirus status was reportedly diagnosed by the classifier with high specificity and sensitivity.

Some clones are missing from TCRdb's copy, which holds only in-frame ones; the method was immunoSEQ multiplex PCR. The data contain about 110,000 clones, 85% to 90% of them seen just once; the ten biggest clones take up 2% to 2.5%. This CDR3 has 14 residues. Germline CDR1 LNHNV, CDR2 YYDKDF (reference sequence). V shed 5 bases and J 1 base; nucleotides not matched to a gene: 0. The donors belonged to the roughly 120-subject validation cohort, separate from the roughly 650-subject first cohort. This clone occurred once. Its antigen remains unidentified. This TCR was sampled from a woman between 18 and 30 years old in good health and CMV-seronegative. What was sequenced was PBMCs. The V call is TRBV15, the J call TRBJ2-3, with TRBD2 matching 10 bases. The CDR3 DNA follows: TGTGCCACCAGCCTAGCGGGAGGCACAGATACGCAGTATTTT. This encodes CATSLAGGTDTQYF.